The next 24 T cell receptor beta chains were all read from a single sample in a study of blood T cell repertoires in COVID-19. Some clones are missing from TCRdb's copy, which holds only in-frame ones; the method was immunoSEQ multiplex PCR. Altogether about 92,000 clones are present, around 85% being singletons, with the ten largest covering about two fifths. The sequenced sample was peripheral blood. These receptors were taken from a man at least 80 years old with acute or convalescent COVID-19.

This clone was recorded only once. The chain joins TRBV5-4 to TRBJ2-3; 10 bases map to TRBD2. This CDR3 is 17 amino acids long. The V segment lost 0 bases and the J segment 3 bases; nucleotides outside the gene matches: 7. CDR1 is SGHNT and CDR2 is YYREEE in the germline V gene (reference sequence). The CDR3 loop is CASSLGGASGSTDTQYF. As DNA, the CDR3 is TGTGCCAGCAGCTTGGGGGGTGCTAGCGGGAGTACAGATACGCAGTATTTT.

Written as DNA, the CDR3 is TGTGCCTCCTCCCCAGGGGACCTCTACAATGAGCAGTTCTTC. This codes for CASSPGDLYNEQFF. V usage is TRBV19 and J usage is TRBJ2-1; possibly TRBD1 for D (6 bases). V lost 11 bases and J 3 bases, leaving 17 bases between the germline ends. This CDR3 spans 14 amino acids. CDR1 is LNHDA, CDR2 SQIVND, per germline (reference sequence).

This chain links TRBV4-1 with TRBJ2-7; 8 bases line up with TRBD1. There are 14 residues in the CDR3. Germline loops: CDR1 MGHRA, CDR2 YSYEKL. The J segment lost 2 bases and the V segment lost 4 bases, leaving 4 bases of the junction unmatched. The CDR3 loop is CASSLMDRAYEQYF. The CDR3 DNA is TGCGCCAGCAGCCTTATGGACAGGGCCTACGAGCAGTACTTC.

V is TRBV9 and J is TRBJ2-3; 9 bases line up with TRBD1. From germline, CDR1 is SGDLS and CDR2 YYNGEE. Trimming at V came to 3 bases and at J to 0 bases, leaving 11 bases not matched to a gene. CDR3 length: 18 residues. The CDR3 sequence: CASSGLPLQGASTDTQYF. The DNA for the CDR3 is TGTGCCAGCAGCGGGCTCCCACTACAGGGGGCAAGCACAGATACGCAGTATTTT.

This rearrangement joins TRBV11-2 to TRBJ2-1, with TRBD2 matching 13 bases. CDR3 length equals 15 residues. Germline values: CDR1 SGHAT, CDR2 FQNNGV. V gave up 3 bases and J gave up 8 bases; unmatched junction bases: 4. The chain's CDR3 is CASSFGLAGVDEQFF. CDR3 sequence (DNA): TGTGCCAGCAGCTTCGGACTAGCGGGAGTTGATGAGCAGTTCTTC.

The table lists this clone with a few counts. The gene calls are TRBV23-1 and TRBJ2-1, with D possibly matching TRBD1 (5 bases). TRBV23-1 is an ORF, and what it does is uncertain. V was cut by 3 bases and J by 14 bases, with 14 bases left in between. The CDR3 consists of 12 residues. CDR3 loop: CASSHPDSLEFF. CDR3 coding DNA: TGCGCCAGCAGTCACCCTGACAGCCTGGAGTTCTTC.

The J gene is TRBJ1-6, the V gene TRBV7-2, with D tentatively TRBD1 (5 bases). V lost 0 bases and J lost 10, with 13 bases in between. This CDR3 has 15 amino acids. Per germline, CDR1 SGHTA and CDR2 FQGNSA. The CDR3 coding sequence is TGTGCCAGCAGCTTAGCGCCCAGGGTAGGGTCACCCCTCCACTTT. Protein sequence: CASSLAPRVGSPLHF. Supplemented by reference TRBV7-2 and TRBJ1-6, the full variable domain reads GAGVSQSPSNKVTEKGKDVELRCDPISGHTALYWYRQSLGQGLEFLIYFQGNSAPDKSGLPSDRFSAERTGGSVSTLTIQRTQQEDSAVYLCASSLAPRVGSPLHFGNGTRLTVT.

This chain joins TRBV28 and TRBJ2-5; D perhaps matches TRBD2 (5 bases). The CDR3 is 15 residues long. Trimming shortened V by 3 bases and J by 2 bases, and 13 bases separated the two germline ends. CDR1 is MDHEN and CDR2 is SYDVKM in the germline V gene. In DNA, the CDR3 is TGTGCCAGCAGTTTTACGTCGGGAAAACAAGAGACCCAGTACTTC. Translated: CASSFTSGKQETQYF.

The V call is TRBV28, the J call TRBJ1-1, with 10 bases identical to TRBD1. This CDR3 has 16 residues. Germline CDR1 and CDR2: MDHEN and SYDVKM. Germline trimming cut 5 bases from V and 6 bases from J; bases unmatched to any gene: 12. For the CDR3, the DNA is TGTGCCAGCAGTACCAGGAGACAGGGGGCTGGGGCTGAAGCTTTCTTT. Amino acid sequence: CASSTRRQGAGAEAFF. The whole variable domain, remainder taken from reference TRBV28 and TRBJ1-1, is DVKVTQSSRYLVKRTGEKVFLECVQDMDHENMFWYRQDPGLGLRLIYFSYDVKMKEKGDIPEGYSVSREKKERFSLILESASTNQTSMYLCASSTRRQGAGAEAFFGQGTRLTVV.

The chain combines TRBV5-1 with TRBJ1-3; D gene ambiguous. Germline-derived CDR1 and CDR2 are SGHRS and YFSETQ. V gave up 7 bases and J gave up 0 bases, with 8 bases separating them. CDR3 length: 13 amino acids. The CDR3 DNA follows: TGCGCCAGCCGACACAGCTCTGGAAACACCATATATTTT. Its protein is CASRHSSGNTIYF.

This clone showed up just a few times. The chain employs TRBV5-6 and TRBJ2-7, with 11 bases identical to TRBD1. CDR3 length: 17 residues. Trimming at V came to 4 bases and at J to 4 bases, leaving 13 bases not matched to a gene. Germline V gene sequence: CDR1 SGHDT, CDR2 YYEEEE. The CDR3 nucleotides are TGTGCCAGCAGCAGTTTCGACAGGACAGGGGGCCCTTACGAGCAGTACTTC. Amino acid sequence: CASSSFDRTGGPYEQYF. The full variable domain, completed using reference TRBV5-6 and TRBJ2-7, is DAGVTQSPTHLIKTRGQQVTLRCSPKSGHDTVSWYQQALGQGPQFIFQYYEEEERQRGNFPDRFSGHQFPNYSSELNVNALLLGDSALYLCASSSFDRTGGPYEQYFGPGTRLTVT.

CDR3: CASSRGDSDQPQHF. CDR3 coding DNA: TGTGCCAGTAGTAGGGGGGACAGCGATCAGCCCCAGCATTTT. The chain uses TRBV19 and TRBJ1-5, with 7 bases identical to TRBD1. The germline CDR1 and CDR2 sequences are LNHDA and SQIVND (reference sequence). The CDR3 sequence is 14 residues long. V lost 4 bases, J lost 5 bases, and 5 bases stayed unmatched.

With respect to this clone: At one end the junction does not follow the germline gene, possibly because of a read error. The CDR3 DNA reads TGTGCCAGTAGTATAGCGGCAGGGTACCAGGAGACCCAGTACTTC. Translation gives CASSIAAGYQETQYF. The V gene is TRBV19, the J gene TRBJ2-5, with TRBD1 as a possible D gene (5 bases). The CDR3 covers 15 residues. Germline CDR1 is LNHDA and CDR2 is SQIVND (reference sequence).

The J gene is TRBJ1-2, the V gene TRBV4-3, with 9 nucleotides matching TRBD1. V lost 4 bases and J lost 6; bases outside the gene matches: 9. The CDR3 covers 15 residues. From germline, CDR1 is LGHNA and CDR2 YSLEER. CDR3 DNA sequence: TGCGCCAGCAGCCGGGACGTACAGGGGGCAGATGGCTACACCTTC. Its protein is CASSRDVQGADGYTF.

The chain couples TRBV19 to TRBJ2-2, with TRBD2 matching 7 bases. There are 16 residues in the CDR3. The junction had 10 bases not matched to a gene; V was cut back by 6 bases and J by 3 bases. Germline V gives CDR1 LNHDA, CDR2 SQIVND (reference sequence). The CDR3 DNA follows: TGTGCCAGTAGGTTGACGAAGCGGGGTCACACCGGGGAGCTGTTTTTT. Translating it yields CASRLTKRGHTGELFF.

The chain carries TRBV27 and TRBJ1-5, with 11 bases identical to TRBD1. The CDR3 is 15 residues long. J lost 4 bases, V lost 6 bases, and 5 bases had no gene match. Germline CDR1 is MNHEY and CDR2 is SMNVEV (reference sequence). The CDR3 is CASSGTGGGNQPQHF. The CDR3, as DNA: TGTGCCAGCAGCGGGACAGGGGGAGGTAATCAGCCCCAGCATTTT.

This clone was seen more than once but under ten times. This chain joins TRBV6-5 and TRBJ1-1; unclear D gene. This CDR3 contains 10 residues. Germline lookup yields CDR1 MNHEY and CDR2 SVGAGI. The CDR3 region has the DNA TGTGCAAGTGAGGCATCTGAAGCTTTCTTT. It is translated as CASEASEAFF.

The CDR3 nucleotides read TGTGCCAGCAGCCGGGATCCCCTACTCGAGCAGTACTTC. It specifies CASSRDPLLEQYF. V is TRBV11-2 and J is TRBJ2-7; D perhaps matches TRBD2 (5 bases). CDR1 is SGHAT and CDR2 is FQNNGV in the germline V gene. Trimming removed 5 bases at V and 6 bases at J, with 14 bases between. The CDR3 is 13 residues long.

V gene TRBV5-1 combines with J gene TRBJ1-1, with a tentative D call TRBD1 (5 bases). Trimming stripped 0 bases from V and 7 bases from J, with 16 bases between. Germline V gene sequence: CDR1 SGHRS, CDR2 YFSETQ. The CDR3 is made up of 15 amino acids. CDR3 protein: CASSLERGVTSEAFF. CDR3 DNA sequence: TGCGCCAGCAGCTTGGAACGGGGGGTTACCAGTGAAGCTTTCTTT.

The gene calls are TRBV9 and TRBJ2-1, with D tentatively TRBD2 (5 bases). Trimming pared 2 bases from V and 5 bases from J, leaving 8 bases between. This CDR3 is built from 13 residues. Germline CDR1 SGDLS, CDR2 YYNGEE. The CDR3 spells CASSVQRNNEQFF. The CDR3 DNA is TGTGCCAGCAGCGTGCAGCGGAACAATGAGCAGTTCTTC.

The rearrangement uses TRBV4-3 and TRBJ1-4; TRBD1 matches at 9 bases. The CDR3 extends over 16 amino acids. Trimming removed 1 base from V and 9 bases from J; junction bases left unmatched: 9. CDR1 LGHNA and CDR2 YSLEER come from the germline V gene. The CDR3 spells CASSQVTTGQGKKLFF. The CDR3 DNA follows: TGCGCCAGCAGCCAAGTAACTACCGGACAGGGGAAAAAACTGTTTTTT.

This clone turned up a few times. The chain couples TRBV2 to TRBJ1-1, with 10 bases that match TRBD1. The CDR3 length is 15 residues. V trimming: 5 bases; J trimming: 5 bases; junction bases outside the gene matches: 8. Germline CDR1 is SNHLY and CDR2 is FYNNEI. CDR3 amino acids: CASSFGQGVGTEAFF. The CDR3 bases are TGTGCCAGCAGTTTTGGACAGGGGGTCGGAACTGAAGCTTTCTTT.

This rearrangement joins TRBV9 to TRBJ2-2; a weak D match, TRBD1 (6 bases). The V gene lost 6 bases and the J gene lost 6 bases, with 9 bases spanning the gap. The CDR3 is 12 residues long. CDR1 and CDR2 from the germline V gene are SGDLS and YYNGEE. CDR3 sequence reads: CASNRVSGELFF. Here the CDR3 DNA reads TGTGCCAGCAACAGGGTCTCCGGGGAGCTGTTTTTT.

This chain uses TRBV5-4 with TRBJ2-3; 9 positions agree with TRBD2. The germline V gene encodes CDR1 SGHNT and CDR2 YYREEE (reference sequence). The CDR3 spans 15 residues. The trim removed 7 bases at V and 4 bases at J, leaving 10 bases unmatched. CDR3: CASGLGLAGSDTQYF. The CDR3 DNA follows: TGTGCCAGCGGTCTGGGGCTAGCGGGATCAGATACGCAGTATTTT. Looking up the rest from reference TRBV5-4 and TRBJ2-3 gives the full variable domain: ETGVTQSPTHLIKTRGQQVTLRCSSQSGHNTVSWYQQALGQGPQFIFQYYREEENGRGNFPPRFSGLQFPNYSSELNVNALELDDSALYLCASGLGLAGSDTQYFGPGTRLTVL.